This T cell receptor (beta chain) was documented in a study of control samples from healthy donors and cancer patients. The CDR3 extends over 15 amino acids. V was clipped by 1 base and J by 6 bases, with 13 bases between them. Germline assignment: CDR1 LGHDT and CDR2 YNNKEL (reference sequence). Here immunoSEQ multiplex PCR was the method, and the copy in TCRdb shows in-frame clones only, minus some. The sample includes 150,000 or so clones, about 86% of them seen just once. Specimen: blood. This chain connects TRBV3-1 (or the pseudogene TRBV3-2) to TRBJ1-3; a possible D gene is TRBD1 (5 bases). The clonotype comes from a man younger than 30 in good health. The CDR3 coding sequence is TGTGCCAGCAGCCAAGTTCCAGGGTTTGAAAACACCATATATTTT. Translating gives CASSQVPGFENTIYF.